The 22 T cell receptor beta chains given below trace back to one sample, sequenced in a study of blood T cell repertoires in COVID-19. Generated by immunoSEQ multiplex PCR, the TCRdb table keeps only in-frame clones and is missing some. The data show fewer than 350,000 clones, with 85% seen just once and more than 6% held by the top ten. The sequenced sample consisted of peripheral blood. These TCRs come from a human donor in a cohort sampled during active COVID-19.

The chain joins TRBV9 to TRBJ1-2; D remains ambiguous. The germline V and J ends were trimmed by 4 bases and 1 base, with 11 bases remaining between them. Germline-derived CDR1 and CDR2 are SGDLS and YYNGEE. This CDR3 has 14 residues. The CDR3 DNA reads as TGTGCCAGCAGCAACAGTAAAAGTAACTATGGCTACACCTTC. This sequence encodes CASSNSKSNYGYTF. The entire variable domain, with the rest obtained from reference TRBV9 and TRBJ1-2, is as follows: DSGVTQTPKHLITATGQRVTLRCSPRSGDLSVYWYQQSLDQGLQFLIQYYNGEERAKGNILERFSAQQFPDLHSELNLSSLELGDSALYFCASSNSKSNYGYTFGSGTRLTVV.

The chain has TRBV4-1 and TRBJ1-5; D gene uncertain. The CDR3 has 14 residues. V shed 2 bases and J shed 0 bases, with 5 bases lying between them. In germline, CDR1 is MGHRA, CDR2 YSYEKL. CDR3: CASSQKLSNQPQHF. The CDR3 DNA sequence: TGCGCCAGCAGCCAAAAACTTAGCAATCAGCCCCAGCATTTT.

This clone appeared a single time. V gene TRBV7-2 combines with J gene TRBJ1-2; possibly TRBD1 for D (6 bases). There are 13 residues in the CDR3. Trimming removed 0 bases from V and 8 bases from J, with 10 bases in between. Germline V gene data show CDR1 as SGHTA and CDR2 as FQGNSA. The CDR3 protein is CASSLASRGGYTF. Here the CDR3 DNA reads TGTGCCAGCAGCTTAGCAAGTAGGGGGGGCTACACCTTC.

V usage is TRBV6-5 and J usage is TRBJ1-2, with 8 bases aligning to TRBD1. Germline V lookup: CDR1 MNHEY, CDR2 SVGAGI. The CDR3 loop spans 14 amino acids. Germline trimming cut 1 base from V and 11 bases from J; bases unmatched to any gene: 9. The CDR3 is CASSYLGQATSYTF. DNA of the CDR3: TGTGCCAGCAGTTACTTGGGACAGGCAACAAGTTACACCTTC.

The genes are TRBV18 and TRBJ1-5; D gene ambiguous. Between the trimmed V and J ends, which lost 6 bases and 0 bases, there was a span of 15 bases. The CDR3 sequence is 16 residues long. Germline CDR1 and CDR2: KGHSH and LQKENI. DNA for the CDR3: TGTGCCAGCTCTGAGGGCTCAGGAAATAGCAATCAGCCCCAGCATTTT. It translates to CASSEGSGNSNQPQHF.

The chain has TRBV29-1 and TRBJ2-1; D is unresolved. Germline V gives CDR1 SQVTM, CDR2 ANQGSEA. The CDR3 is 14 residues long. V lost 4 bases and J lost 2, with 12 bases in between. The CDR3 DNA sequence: TGCAGCGTTGCGGCGGTATACACCTACAATGAGCAGTTCTTC. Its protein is CSVAAVYTYNEQFF.

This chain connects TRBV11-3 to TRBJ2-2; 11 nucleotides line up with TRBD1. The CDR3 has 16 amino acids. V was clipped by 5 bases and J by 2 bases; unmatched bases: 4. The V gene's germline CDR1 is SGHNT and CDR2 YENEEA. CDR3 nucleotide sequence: TGTGCCAGCAGCACCCGGACAGGGGGCAACACCGGGGAGCTGTTTTTT. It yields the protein CASSTRTGGNTGELFF.

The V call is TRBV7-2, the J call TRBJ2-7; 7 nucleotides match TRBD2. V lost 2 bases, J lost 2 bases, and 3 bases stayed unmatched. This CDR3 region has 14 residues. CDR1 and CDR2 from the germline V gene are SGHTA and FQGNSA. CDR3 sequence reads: CASSLPGGTYEQYF. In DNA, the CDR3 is TGTGCCAGCAGCTTACCGGGGGGAACCTACGAGCAGTACTTC.

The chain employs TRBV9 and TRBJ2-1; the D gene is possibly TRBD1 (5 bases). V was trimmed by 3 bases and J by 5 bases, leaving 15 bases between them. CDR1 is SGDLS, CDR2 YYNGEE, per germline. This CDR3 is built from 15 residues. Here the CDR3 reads CASSESKATDNEQFF. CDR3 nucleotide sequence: TGTGCCAGCAGCGAATCAAAAGCGACAGACAATGAGCAGTTCTTC.

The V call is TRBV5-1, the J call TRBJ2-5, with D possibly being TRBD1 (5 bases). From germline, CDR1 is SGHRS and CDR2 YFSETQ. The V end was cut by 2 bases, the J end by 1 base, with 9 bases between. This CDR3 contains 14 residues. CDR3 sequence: CASSFTGPQETQYF. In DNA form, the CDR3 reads TGCGCCAGCAGCTTCACAGGCCCCCAAGAGACCCAGTACTTC. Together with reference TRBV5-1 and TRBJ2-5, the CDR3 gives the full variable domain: KAGVTQTPRYLIKTRGQQVTLSCSPISGHRSVSWYQQTPGQGLQFLFEYFSETQRNKGNFPGRFSGRQFSNSRSEMNVSTLELGDSALYLCASSFTGPQETQYFGPGTRLLVL.

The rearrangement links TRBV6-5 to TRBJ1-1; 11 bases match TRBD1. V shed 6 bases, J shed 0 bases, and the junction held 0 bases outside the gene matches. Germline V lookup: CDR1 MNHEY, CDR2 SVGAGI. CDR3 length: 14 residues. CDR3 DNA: TGTGCCAGCAGGGGACAGGGGGTGAACACTGAAGCTTTCTTT. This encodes CASRGQGVNTEAFF.

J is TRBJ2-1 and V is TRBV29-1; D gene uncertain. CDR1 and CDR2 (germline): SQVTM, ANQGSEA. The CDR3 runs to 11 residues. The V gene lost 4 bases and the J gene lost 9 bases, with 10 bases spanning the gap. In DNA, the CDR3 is TGCAGCGTTGGACTTGCTGGTGAGCAGTTCTTC. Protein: CSVGLAGEQFF.

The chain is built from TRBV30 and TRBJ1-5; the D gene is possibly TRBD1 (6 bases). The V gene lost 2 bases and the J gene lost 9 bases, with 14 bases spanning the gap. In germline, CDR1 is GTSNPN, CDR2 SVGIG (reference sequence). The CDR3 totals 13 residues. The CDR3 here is CAWSTAGDRPQHF. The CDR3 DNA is TGTGCCTGGAGTACTGCAGGGGACCGGCCCCAGCATTTT.

The CDR3: CASFRRGNEQFF. The CDR3 bases are TGTGCCAGCTTCCGACGGGGTAATGAGCAGTTCTTC. V gene TRBV5-8 combines with J gene TRBJ2-1, with D perhaps matching TRBD2 (5 bases). CDR3 length: 12 residues. V gave up 7 bases and J gave up 7 bases, with 12 bases separating them. Germline CDR1 SGHTS, CDR2 YDEGEE.

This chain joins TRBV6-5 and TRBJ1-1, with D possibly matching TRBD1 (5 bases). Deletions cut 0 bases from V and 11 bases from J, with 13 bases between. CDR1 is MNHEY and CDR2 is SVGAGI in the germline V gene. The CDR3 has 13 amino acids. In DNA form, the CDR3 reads TGTGCCAGCAGTTACTCGGGCAGGGCCGAGGCTTTCTTT. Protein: CASSYSGRAEAFF.

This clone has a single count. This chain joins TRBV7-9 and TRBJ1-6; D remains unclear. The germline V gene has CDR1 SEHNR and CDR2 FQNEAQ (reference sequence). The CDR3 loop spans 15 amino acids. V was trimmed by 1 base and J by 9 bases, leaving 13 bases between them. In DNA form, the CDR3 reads TGTGCCAGCAGCTTAGTCGATCTTCGGGGTTCACCCCTCCACTTT. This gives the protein CASSLVDLRGSPLHF.

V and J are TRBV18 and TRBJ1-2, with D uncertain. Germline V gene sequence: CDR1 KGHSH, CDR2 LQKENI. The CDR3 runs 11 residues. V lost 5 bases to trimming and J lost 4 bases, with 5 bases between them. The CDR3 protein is CASSKAYGYTF. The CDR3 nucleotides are TGTGCCAGCTCAAAAGCCTATGGCTACACCTTC. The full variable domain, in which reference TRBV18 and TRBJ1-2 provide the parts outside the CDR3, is NAGVMQNPRHLVRRRGQEARLRCSPMKGHSHVYWYRQLPEEGLKFMVYLQKENIIDESGMPKERFSAEFPKEGPSILRIQQVVRGDSAAYFCASSKAYGYTFGSGTRLTVV.

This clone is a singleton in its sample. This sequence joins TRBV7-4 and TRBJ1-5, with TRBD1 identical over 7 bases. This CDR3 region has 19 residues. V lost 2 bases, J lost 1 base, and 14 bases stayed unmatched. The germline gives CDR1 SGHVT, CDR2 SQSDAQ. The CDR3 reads CASSLSTGEGSRSNQPQHF. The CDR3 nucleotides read TGTGCCAGCAGCTTATCAACAGGGGAAGGTTCTAGGAGCAATCAGCCCCAGCATTTT. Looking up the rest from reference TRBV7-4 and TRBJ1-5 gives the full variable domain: GAGVSQSPRYKVAKRGRDVALRCDSISGHVTLYWYRQTLGQGSEVLTYSQSDAQRDKSGRPSGRFSAERPERSVSTLKIQRTEQGDSAVYLCASSLSTGEGSRSNQPQHFGDGTRLSIL.

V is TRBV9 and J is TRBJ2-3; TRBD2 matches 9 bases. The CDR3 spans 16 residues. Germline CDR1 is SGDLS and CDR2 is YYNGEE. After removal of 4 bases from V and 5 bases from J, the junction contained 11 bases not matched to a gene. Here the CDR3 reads CASSPWAGGPKDTQYF. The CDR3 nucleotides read TGTGCCAGCAGCCCCTGGGCGGGGGGGCCTAAAGATACGCAGTATTTT.

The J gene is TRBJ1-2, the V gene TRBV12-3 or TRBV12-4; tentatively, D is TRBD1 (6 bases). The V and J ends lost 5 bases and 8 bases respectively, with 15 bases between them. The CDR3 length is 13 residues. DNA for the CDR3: TGTGCCAGCAGTGCCCCAGGGGAACGGGGCTACACCTTC. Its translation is CASSAPGERGYTF.

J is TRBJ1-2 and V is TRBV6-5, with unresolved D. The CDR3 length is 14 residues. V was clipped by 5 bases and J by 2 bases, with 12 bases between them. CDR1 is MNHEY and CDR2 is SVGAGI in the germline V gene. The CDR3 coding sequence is TGTGCCAGCAGTACGCTGGGGAGGAACTATGGCTACACCTTC. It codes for CASSTLGRNYGYTF.

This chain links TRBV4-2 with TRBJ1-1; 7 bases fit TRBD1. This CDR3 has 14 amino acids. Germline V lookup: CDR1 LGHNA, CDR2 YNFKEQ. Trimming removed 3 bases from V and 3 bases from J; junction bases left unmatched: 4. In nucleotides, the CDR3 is TGTGCCAGCAGCCAGGAGGGGGCCCACACTGAAGCTTTCTTT. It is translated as CASSQEGAHTEAFF.